The 13 T cell receptor beta chains below come from one sample, sequenced in a study of blood T cell repertoires in COVID-19. Generated by immunoSEQ multiplex PCR, the TCRdb table keeps only in-frame clones and is missing some. The profile covers about 94,000 clones, with 75% to 85% appearing a single time and under 20% taken by the ten largest. The specimen was peripheral blood. The receptors here all came from a human donor in a cohort sampled during active COVID-19.

With respect to this clone: One junction end disagrees with the germline gene, perhaps due to a read error. V is TRBV5-5 and J is TRBJ1-4; no reliable D call. The CDR3 is 13 amino acids. From germline, CDR1 is SGHKS and CDR2 YYEKEE (reference sequence). In DNA, the CDR3 is TGTGCAAGCACCCTGGGAGCTAATGAAAAACTGTTTTTT. It translates to CASTLGANEKLFF.

CDR3 loop: CASTSGAYNEQFF. The CDR3 DNA reads as TGTGCCAGCACTAGCGGAGCCTACAATGAGCAGTTCTTC. The chain links TRBV27 to TRBJ2-1; TRBD2 agrees at 7 bases. With 7 bases clipped from V and 2 bases from J, the junction kept 2 bases outside the gene matches. The CDR3 spans 13 residues. The germline V gene has CDR1 MNHEY and CDR2 SMNVEV (reference sequence).

The chain employs TRBV2 and TRBJ2-7, with D perhaps TRBD2 (6 bases). Trimming stripped 3 bases from V and 5 bases from J, with 17 bases between. The CDR3 covers 15 residues. Germline V CDR1 and CDR2: SNHLY, FYNNEI. The CDR3 is CASSDPGLRVDEQYF. DNA for the CDR3: TGTGCCAGCAGTGATCCGGGACTGAGGGTGGACGAGCAGTACTTC.

This clone was seen just once. The V call is TRBV5-1, the J call TRBJ1-3; D remains unclear. The ends were cut back, 3 bases at V and 0 bases at J, with 10 bases in the middle. Germline CDR1 SGHRS, CDR2 YFSETQ. The CDR3 has 15 amino acids. The CDR3 is CASSSAGYSGNTIYF. The CDR3 DNA reads TGCGCCAGCAGCTCGGCGGGCTACTCTGGAAACACCATATATTTT.

CDR3 nucleotide sequence: TGTGCCAGCAGCCCCCTCGGCGGGGCCTACAATGAGCAGTTCTTC. Translation: CASSPLGGAYNEQFF. This chain joins TRBV11-2 and TRBJ2-1, with a weak D call TRBD2 (6 bases). The V and J ends lost 5 bases and 2 bases respectively, with 13 bases between them. The CDR3 has 15 amino acids. Germline V gene data show CDR1 as SGHAT and CDR2 as FQNNGV.

This chain uses TRBV3-1 (or the pseudogene TRBV3-2) with TRBJ2-7; a possible D gene is TRBD1 (6 bases). The CDR3 is 15 residues long. V was trimmed by 3 bases and J by 4 bases, leaving 16 bases between them. Germline V gene lookup returns CDR1 LGHDT and CDR2 YNNKEL (reference sequence). CDR3 sequence reads: CASSHSGGGFYEQYF. In DNA form, the CDR3 reads TGTGCCAGCAGCCACTCTGGGGGCGGGTTTTACGAGCAGTACTTC.

The chain joins TRBV7-8 to TRBJ2-5; 14 bases are shared with TRBD2. Germline CDR1 reads SGHVS; CDR2 reads FQNEAQ. The junction had 4 bases not matched to a gene; V was cut back by 0 bases and J by 1 base. The CDR3 has 18 amino acids. This CDR3 is CASSLAPGTSGSQETQYF. DNA for the CDR3: TGTGCCAGCAGCTTAGCCCCGGGGACTAGCGGGAGCCAAGAGACCCAGTACTTC.

The V gene is TRBV19, the J gene TRBJ2-7; a possible D gene is TRBD2 (5 bases). Germline values: CDR1 LNHDA, CDR2 SQIVND (reference sequence). V lost 7 bases and J 6 bases, leaving 19 bases between the germline ends. This CDR3 contains 14 residues. The CDR3 sequence is CASTAGPNDGEQYF. The CDR3, as DNA: TGTGCCAGTACCGCGGGTCCGAACGACGGCGAGCAGTACTTC.

The chain uses TRBV4-2 and TRBJ1-6, with D hard to call. With 8 bases removed from V and 5 bases from J, the gap between germline ends came to 13 bases. This CDR3 contains 14 residues. Germline assignment: CDR1 LGHNA and CDR2 YNFKEQ. The CDR3 sequence is CASGEPGNNSPLHF. CDR3 DNA: TGTGCCAGCGGAGAGCCCGGCAATAATTCACCCCTCCACTTT.

The V and J genes are TRBV3-1 (or the pseudogene TRBV3-2) and TRBJ2-5; TRBD2 aligns across 12 bases. Germline V lookup: CDR1 LGHDT, CDR2 YNNKEL (reference sequence). With 8 bases clipped from V and 3 bases from J, the junction kept 7 bases outside the gene matches. This CDR3 is built from 15 residues. The CDR3 region has the DNA TGTGCCAGCGCCCTAGCGGGAGGGATAAAAGAGACCCAGTACTTC. This gives the protein CASALAGGIKETQYF.

The chain has TRBV5-1 and TRBJ2-7; D may be TRBD2 (6 bases). CDR3 length: 14 residues. The V and J ends lost 0 bases and 7 bases respectively, with 14 bases between them. Germline V gene sequence: CDR1 SGHRS, CDR2 YFSETQ. CDR3 nucleotide sequence: TGCGCCAGCAGCTTGGACCTAGCGACCTCTGAGCAGTACTTC. Its translation: CASSLDLATSEQYF.

The chain employs TRBV5-1 and TRBJ1-1, with 7 bases lining up with TRBD1. The CDR3 covers 14 residues. Germline assignment: CDR1 SGHRS and CDR2 YFSETQ. With 3 bases clipped from V and 0 bases from J, the junction kept 2 bases outside the gene matches. The CDR3 bases are TGCGCCAGCAGCTCTACAGGGGTGAACACTGAAGCTTTCTTT. Translating gives CASSSTGVNTEAFF.

The chain recombines TRBV6-4 with TRBJ2-1; TRBD2 agrees at 9 bases. The CDR3 covers 15 residues. The V gene end was trimmed by 0 bases and the J gene end by 7 bases; junction bases not matched to a gene: 4. Germline V CDR1 and CDR2: MRHNA, SNTAGT. The DNA of the CDR3 is TGTGCCAGCAGTGACTCTGCGGGAGGGTATAATGAGCAGTTCTTC. Its protein product is CASSDSAGGYNEQFF.